These 28 T cell receptor beta chains were all obtained from the same sample, sequenced in a study of blood T cell repertoires in COVID-19. Sequenced by immunoSEQ multiplex PCR; TCRdb stores in-frame clones only, minus some. Among about 110,000 clones listed, 80% to 85% were seen once. Sequenced input: peripheral blood. The origin of the receptors is a man in his 70s with acute or convalescent COVID-19.

The chain carries TRBV25-1 and TRBJ2-2; maybe TRBD2 (5 bases). CDR3 length: 15 amino acids. Germline assignment: CDR1 MGHDK and CDR2 SYGVNS. V lost 7 bases, J lost 0 bases, and 12 bases lay in between. This chain's CDR3 is CASTRTRPNTGELFF. The DNA of the CDR3 is TGTGCCAGCACCAGGACTCGCCCGAACACCGGGGAGCTGTTTTTT.

The chain is built from TRBV5-1 and TRBJ1-4; D might be TRBD1 (6 bases). The CDR3 contains 14 residues. V dropped 0 bases and J dropped 5 bases, with 8 bases sitting between them. Germline V lookup: CDR1 SGHRS, CDR2 YFSETQ. This CDR3 is CASSLGQGNEKLFF. In DNA, the CDR3 is TGCGCCAGCAGCTTGGGGCAGGGGAATGAAAAACTGTTTTTT.

The rearrangement joins TRBV19 to TRBJ2-2; tentative D call: TRBD1 (5 bases). V lost 5 bases, J lost 4 bases, and 20 bases lay in between. The length of the CDR3 is 17 residues. Germline V gene lookup returns CDR1 LNHDA and CDR2 SQIVND (reference sequence). In nucleotides, the CDR3 is TGTGCCAGTAGTCCCAGACAGCTGGCGGTGTCCACCGGGGAGCTGTTTTTT. Protein product: CASSPRQLAVSTGELFF.

The V call is TRBV19, the J call TRBJ2-2, with unresolved D. The germline gives CDR1 LNHDA, CDR2 SQIVND (reference sequence). This CDR3 spans 14 amino acids. V lost 5 bases and J 0 bases, leaving 7 bases between the germline ends. The CDR3: CASSLSSNTGELFF. CDR3 DNA: TGTGCCAGTAGTCTTAGCTCGAACACCGGGGAGCTGTTTTTT. Filled out from reference TRBV19 and TRBJ2-2, the complete variable domain reads DGGITQSPKYLFRKEGQNVTLSCEQNLNHDAMYWYRQDPGQGLRLIYYSQIVNDFQKGDIAEGYSVSREKKESFPLTVTSAQKNPTAFYLCASSLSSNTGELFFGEGSRLTVL.

The chain links TRBV3-1 (or the pseudogene TRBV3-2) to TRBJ2-3, with 9 bases identical to TRBD2. The CDR3 totals 15 residues. Germline loops: CDR1 LGHDT, CDR2 YNNKEL (reference sequence). V trimming: 4 bases; J trimming: 4 bases; junction bases outside the gene matches: 6. For the CDR3, the DNA is TGTGCCAGCAGCCTAGCGGGGGCTCGGGCAGATACGCAGTATTTT. Translated, it gives CASSLAGARADTQYF.

The rearrangement uses TRBV6-5 and TRBJ1-3; 8 bases line up with TRBD1. The CDR3 has 14 amino acids. The trim removed 6 bases at V and 2 bases at J, leaving 3 bases unmatched. Germline V gene lookup returns CDR1 MNHEY and CDR2 SVGAGI. In DNA, the CDR3 is TGTGCCAGCAGCCGACAGGGGCCTGGAAACACCATATATTTT. The encoded protein is CASSRQGPGNTIYF.

There are a few counts of this clone. The chain combines TRBV13 with TRBJ2-5; TRBD1 matches 9 bases. The CDR3 runs 16 residues. Germline CDR1 PRHDT, CDR2 FYEKMQ (reference sequence). J lost 0 bases, V lost 5 bases, and 7 bases had no gene match. As DNA, the CDR3 is TGTGCCAGCAGCACCGGGACAGGGCGGAACCAAGAGACCCAGTACTTC. Its translation: CASSTGTGRNQETQYF.

The V and J genes are TRBV5-6 and TRBJ1-4; D unclear. V was cut by 1 base and J by 3 bases, with 7 bases left in between. The CDR3 consists of 14 residues. Germline values: CDR1 SGHDT, CDR2 YYEEEE. CDR3 sequence: CASSLRGSNEKLFF. In DNA form, the CDR3 reads TGTGCCAGCAGCTTGAGAGGGTCTAATGAAAAACTGTTTTTT.

This clone was picked up one time. As DNA, the CDR3 is TGCGCCAGCAGCCAAGTCACGGGGGGGGCGTACGAGCAGTACTTC. Translated: CASSQVTGGAYEQYF. The rearrangement joins TRBV4-3 to TRBJ2-7, with 8 bases matching TRBD2. Germline V gives CDR1 LGHNA, CDR2 YSLEER. CDR3 length: 15 amino acids. The trim removed 1 base at V and 4 bases at J, leaving 6 bases unmatched.

The genes are TRBV12-3 or TRBV12-4 and TRBJ1-2; maybe TRBD1 (5 bases). This CDR3 comprises 12 residues. The V end was cut by 3 bases, the J end by 8 bases, with 10 bases between. The CDR3 region has the DNA TGTGCCAGCAGTTTGGGGGACTTCGGCTACACCTTC. Translating gives CASSLGDFGYTF.

The V call is TRBV3-1 (or the pseudogene TRBV3-2), the J call TRBJ2-2; TRBD1 is a possible D gene (5 bases). The germline V gene has CDR1 LGHDT and CDR2 YNNKEL (reference sequence). This CDR3 has 13 amino acids. Deletions cut 4 bases from V and 6 bases from J, with 9 bases between. This CDR3 reads CASSRRDSGELFF. In DNA, the CDR3 is TGTGCCAGCAGCCGCAGGGATTCCGGGGAGCTGTTTTTT.

The chain employs TRBV7-2 and TRBJ2-7; D remains ambiguous. Germline assignment: CDR1 SGHTA and CDR2 FQGNSA. V gave up 0 bases and J gave up 6 bases, with 12 bases separating them. The CDR3 extends over 14 amino acids. CDR3 DNA sequence: TGTGCCAGCAGCTTAGCGCGGCGGCCCCCCGAGCAGTACTTC. Residues: CASSLARRPPEQYF.

The chain couples TRBV11-2 to TRBJ2-1; 8 bases map to TRBD2. V was pared by 3 bases and J by 5 bases, with 6 bases of the junction left unmatched. Germline values: CDR1 SGHAT, CDR2 FQNNGV. This CDR3 comprises 15 residues. CDR3 loop: CASSFTGGGHNEQFF. DNA of the CDR3: TGTGCCAGCAGCTTTACTGGCGGGGGGCACAATGAGCAGTTCTTC.

V usage is TRBV12-3 or TRBV12-4 and J usage is TRBJ2-7; 7 bases are shared with TRBD1. The CDR3 loop spans 12 amino acids. V dropped 8 bases and J dropped 6; count of bases not matched to a gene: 7. CDR3 DNA: TGTGCCAGCCGAGGGGGCTCCACCGAGCAGTACTTC. It yields the protein CASRGGSTEQYF.

The V gene is TRBV15, the J gene TRBJ1-1; weak D call: TRBD1 (6 bases). This CDR3 spans 15 amino acids. Germline CDR1 reads LNHNV; CDR2 reads YYDKDF (reference sequence). V was pared by 0 bases and J by 5 bases, with 13 bases between. CDR3 coding DNA: TGTGCCACCAGCAGAGATCTGGACAGCAGTACTGAAGCTTTCTTT. Translation: CATSRDLDSSTEAFF.

The rearrangement uses TRBV5-1 and TRBJ2-5; the match to TRBD1 covers 7 bases. J gave up 4 bases and V 0 bases, and 9 bases lay outside the gene matches. The V gene's germline CDR1 is SGHRS and CDR2 YFSETQ. This CDR3 contains 16 residues. For the CDR3, the DNA is TGCGCCAGCAGCTTGGTCGGCAGGGGGAGCTTAGAGACCCAGTACTTC. It translates to CASSLVGRGSLETQYF.

V is TRBV6-2 or TRBV6-3 and J is TRBJ1-1; the D gene is possibly TRBD1 (5 bases). The CDR3 spans 14 residues. The V end lost 5 bases, the J end lost 1 base, and 11 bases lay between the germline ends. CDR1 is MNHEY and CDR2 is SVGEGT in the germline V gene. The DNA of the CDR3 is TGTGCCAGCAGTCCAGGACACGGGAACACTGAAGCTTTCTTT. Translating it yields CASSPGHGNTEAFF.

The chain employs TRBV6-5 and TRBJ1-1; D is possibly TRBD1 (5 bases). The germline gives CDR1 MNHEY, CDR2 SVGAGI. The CDR3 spans 14 residues. The V end lost 6 bases, the J end lost 0 bases, and 11 bases lay between the germline ends. Here the CDR3 DNA reads TGTGCCAGCAGGGGTACGGACATGAACACTGAAGCTTTCTTT. Its protein is CASRGTDMNTEAFF.

This chain joins TRBV29-1 and TRBJ1-1; D is uncertain. The CDR3 extends over 12 amino acids. Deletions cut 4 bases from V and 1 base from J, with 7 bases between. The germline gives CDR1 SQVTM, CDR2 ANQGSEA. Here the CDR3 reads CSVGPGNTEAFF. CDR3 sequence (DNA): TGCAGCGTTGGACCGGGGAACACTGAAGCTTTCTTT.

This clone was observed a single time. This chain joins TRBV15 and TRBJ1-5; D is perhaps TRBD1 (5 bases). The V end lost 1 base, the J end lost 0 bases, and 10 bases lay between the germline ends. This CDR3 comprises 16 residues. Germline CDR1 is LNHNV and CDR2 is YYDKDF (reference sequence). In DNA form, the CDR3 reads TGTGCCACCAGCAGAGGGGGCAGGTATAGCAATCAGCCCCAGCATTTT. This codes for CATSRGGRYSNQPQHF.

The chain employs TRBV3-1 (or the pseudogene TRBV3-2) and TRBJ2-7; 10 bases fit TRBD1. Trimming at V came to 1 base and at J to 0 bases, leaving 6 bases not matched to a gene. The CDR3 runs 17 residues. Germline V gene data show CDR1 as LGHDT and CDR2 as YNNKEL (reference sequence). This chain's CDR3 is CASSQVDRGLSSYEQYF. For the CDR3, the DNA is TGTGCCAGCAGCCAAGTGGACAGGGGGTTAAGCTCCTACGAGCAGTACTTC.

The chain employs TRBV6-2 or TRBV6-3 and TRBJ1-1; no clear D gene. CDR1 and CDR2 (germline): MNHEY, SVGEGT. Trimming stripped 0 bases from V and 10 bases from J, with 12 bases between. CDR3 size: 13 residues. The CDR3 spells CASSYSKAGGAFF. The DNA of the CDR3 is TGTGCCAGCAGTTACTCAAAGGCAGGTGGAGCTTTCTTT.

The J gene is TRBJ1-5, the V gene TRBV18; 12 nucleotides match TRBD1. V gave up 5 bases and J gave up 5 bases; unmatched junction bases: 1. This CDR3 is built from 14 residues. Looked up from germline, CDR1 is KGHSH and CDR2 is LQKENI. In nucleotides, the CDR3 is TGTGCCAGCTCATGGGACAGGGGGCATCAGCCCCAGCATTTT. Its protein product is CASSWDRGHQPQHF.

The chain employs TRBV29-1 and TRBJ1-2; D gene unclear. CDR1 and CDR2 from the germline V gene are SQVTM and ANQGSEA. Trimming left V 0 bases short and J 4 bases short, with 12 bases between. The CDR3 contains 14 residues. This CDR3 is CSVEDRRLPYGYTF. The CDR3, as DNA: TGCAGCGTTGAAGACAGGAGGTTGCCCTATGGCTACACCTTC.

Remarks on this clone: Other DNA sequences from this sample encode an identical CDR3 as well. The chain recombines TRBV5-1 with TRBJ1-1, with TRBD1 as a possible D gene (5 bases). CDR1 SGHRS and CDR2 YFSETQ come from the germline V gene. The CDR3 sequence is 13 residues long. Trimming took off 1 base at V and 1 base at J, with 5 bases between the two ends. The CDR3: CASSLRGNTEAFF. For the CDR3, the DNA is TGCGCCAGCAGCTTGAGGGGGAACACTGAAGCTTTCTTT.

The chain recombines TRBV11-1 with TRBJ2-7; no clear D gene. This CDR3 is 12 amino acids long. V was trimmed by 5 bases and J by 3 bases, leaving 8 bases between them. Germline V gene lookup returns CDR1 SGHAT and CDR2 FQDESV (reference sequence). In nucleotides, the CDR3 is TGTGCCAGCAGCCAGGCCCGCTACGAGCAGTACTTC. The encoded protein is CASSQARYEQYF.

V usage is TRBV19 and J usage is TRBJ1-1; tentative D call: TRBD1 (6 bases). The CDR3 is 14 amino acids. Trimming stripped 9 bases from V and 3 bases from J, with 17 bases between. Germline lookup yields CDR1 LNHDA and CDR2 SQIVND (reference sequence). The CDR3 spells CASQLVGAYTEAFF. The CDR3 region has the DNA TGTGCCAGCCAGTTGGTGGGGGCATACACTGAAGCTTTCTTT.

The chain links TRBV19 to TRBJ2-1; D gene ambiguous. The V end was cut by 6 bases, the J end by 0 bases, with 6 bases between. There are 13 residues in the CDR3. CDR1 and CDR2 (germline): LNHDA, SQIVND (reference sequence). The DNA for the CDR3 is TGTGCCAGTAGGGAGAGCTCCTACAATGAGCAGTTCTTC. Translated, it gives CASRESSYNEQFF.